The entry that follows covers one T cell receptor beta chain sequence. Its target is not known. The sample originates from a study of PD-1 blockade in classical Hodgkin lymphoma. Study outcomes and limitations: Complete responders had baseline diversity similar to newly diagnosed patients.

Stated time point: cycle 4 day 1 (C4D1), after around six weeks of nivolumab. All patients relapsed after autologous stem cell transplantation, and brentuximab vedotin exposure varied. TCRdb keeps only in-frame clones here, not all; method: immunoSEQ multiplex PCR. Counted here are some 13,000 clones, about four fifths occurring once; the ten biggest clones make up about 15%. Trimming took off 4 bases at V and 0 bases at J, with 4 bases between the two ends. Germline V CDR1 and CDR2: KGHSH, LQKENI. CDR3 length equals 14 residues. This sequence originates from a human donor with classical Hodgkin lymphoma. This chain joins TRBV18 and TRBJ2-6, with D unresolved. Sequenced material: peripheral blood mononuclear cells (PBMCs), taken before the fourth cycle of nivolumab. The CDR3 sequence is CASSLPSGANVLTF. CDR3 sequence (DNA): TGTGCCAGCTCACTCCCCTCTGGGGCCAACGTCCTGACTTTC.